This entry concerns a single T cell receptor (beta chain). Its specificity is not known. Researchers grouped second doses given at about 4 or about 12 weeks into one pool. The data derive from a study of T cell responses to AZD1222 COVID-19 vaccine. The germline V and J ends were trimmed by 8 bases and 1 base, with 14 bases remaining between them. CDR3 size: 14 residues. Germline-derived CDR1 and CDR2 are LNHDA and SQIVND (reference sequence). General study findings and limits: It should be noted that donors were predominantly white British and more often female, and clonal diversity was possibly underestimated. Nearly half of the spike-specific TCRs reportedly recognize variant regions that carry no mutations. Across spike, vaccine-associated CD4 TCRs were found, dominant at 160-218 and 743-854.

Clones were sequenced by immunoSEQ multiplex PCR, and TCRdb holds only the in-frame ones, with some missing. Among over 150,000 clones listed, about 89% were seen once. The chain couples TRBV19 to TRBJ1-1, with D uncertain. The clonotype was recovered from an adult who received the AZD1222 COVID-19 vaccine. The sequenced sample was peripheral blood, obtained 28 days after the second AZD1222 dose. CDR3 sequence (DNA): TGTGCCAGTGGGGATGGACCGCCGAACACTGAAGCTTTCTTT. This sequence encodes CASGDGPPNTEAFF. The full variable domain, rest sourced from reference TRBV19 and TRBJ1-1, is DGGITQSPKYLFRKEGQNVTLSCEQNLNHDAMYWYRQDPGQGLRLIYYSQIVNDFQKGDIAEGYSVSREKKESFPLTVTSAQKNPTAFYLCASGDGPPNTEAFFGQGTRLTVV.